This TCR beta chain appears in the sequencing data of a study of breast tumors, draining lymph nodes, adjacent tissues. Whole-study findings and limits: Luminal-like breast cancer showed significantly higher tumor–nontumor repertoire similarity than basal-like.

Trimming cost V 6 bases and J 6 bases; bases outside gene matches: 6. Germline CDR1 is LNHDA and CDR2 is SQIVND (reference sequence). The CDR3 runs to 13 residues. The lymph nodes were axillary draining lymph nodes from breast cancer patients. This clonotype occurred many times. Its antigen remains unknown. TCRdb recomputed calls from the multiplex PCR reads with MiXCR, one row per CDR3 protein. Counted here are about 170,000 distinct CDR3 sequences, about 34% occurring once; the ten biggest clones make up roughly 3.8%. The receptor was isolated from a female donor with breast cancer. Some clones in this sample may be carry-over from other donors' samples. Sequences were obtained from axillary lymph node tissue. This chain links TRBV19 with TRBJ1-2; 8 bases are a match to TRBD1. The CDR3 region has the DNA TGTGCCAGTAGAAAACAGGGGGACGATGGCTACACCTTC. As protein: CASRKQGDDGYTF. The whole variable domain, remainder taken from reference TRBV19 and TRBJ1-2, is DGGITQSPKYLFRKEGQNVTLSCEQNLNHDAMYWYRQDPGQGLRLIYYSQIVNDFQKGDIAEGYSVSREKKESFPLTVTSAQKNPTAFYLCASRKQGDDGYTFGSGTRLTVV.